These 20 T cell receptor beta chains share one sample of origin, sequenced in a study of spatial heterogeneity in lung cancer. Time point here: sample taken at primary tumor resection. No cells were sorted before sequencing. The whole RNA sequenced was extracted from tumor, nontumor lung or frozen PBMC. MiXCR, applied by TCRdb to the 5' RACE reads, yields one record per CDR3 protein. The repertoire holds some 20,000 distinct CDR3 sequences, with 3% to 4% as singletons. Sample: PBMCs, taken at surgery. The receptors stem from a female donor with early-stage non-small cell lung cancer.

This clonotype showed up many times. The genes are TRBV10-1 and TRBJ2-3, with D possibly matching TRBD2 (6 bases). The CDR3 spans 15 residues. The germline gives CDR1 WNHNN, CDR2 SYGVQD (reference sequence). Trimming removed 5 bases at V and 6 bases at J, with 18 bases between. CDR3 loop: CASSLSSSGVDTQYF. Here the CDR3 DNA reads TGCGCCAGCAGTTTGTCCTCGTCGGGGGTTGATACGCAGTATTTT.

This clonotype appeared many times. The J gene is TRBJ2-1, the V gene TRBV30, with TRBD2 matching 8 bases. Germline V gene data show CDR1 as GTSNPN and CDR2 as SVGIG (reference sequence). V shed 4 bases and J 0 bases; nucleotides not matched to a gene: 8. The CDR3 length is 16 residues. The CDR3 DNA is TGTGCCTGGACGGCTGGCGGGGGGAGCTCCTACAATGAGCAGTTCTTC. It yields the protein CAWTAGGGSSYNEQFF. Complete variable domain (other parts from reference TRBV30 and TRBJ2-1): SQTIHQWPATLVQPVGSPLSLECTVEGTSNPNLYWYRQAAGRGLQLLFYSVGIGQISSEVPQNLSASRPQDRQFILSSKKLLLSDSGFYLCAWTAGGGSSYNEQFFGPGTRLTVL.

This clonotype was counted ten times or more. The chain combines TRBV27 with TRBJ2-1; possible D gene TRBD2, 6 bases. The CDR3 contains 17 residues. Germline loops: CDR1 MNHEY, CDR2 SMNVEV (reference sequence). Between the trimmed V and J ends, which lost 3 bases and 6 bases, there was a span of 21 bases. The CDR3, as DNA: TGTGCCAGCAGTTTGATATCTAGGGCAGGGAGGTTCAATGAGCAGTTCTTC. Amino acids: CASSLISRAGRFNEQFF.

At least ten counts were recorded for this clonotype. V is TRBV12-3 or TRBV12-4 and J is TRBJ1-2; D is ambiguous. Trimming cost V 1 base and J 5 bases, with 11 bases left between them. CDR3 length: 14 residues. For the CDR3, the DNA is TGTGCCAGCAGTTTAGGAGCTATGGGATATGGCTACACCTTC. This translates into CASSLGAMGYGYTF.

This clonotype was seen ten or more times. The rearrangement uses TRBV7-9 and TRBJ2-5; 9 nucleotides match TRBD1. The CDR3 consists of 18 residues. V shed 2 bases, J shed 4 bases, and the junction held 14 bases outside the gene matches. The germline gives CDR1 SEHNR, CDR2 FQNEAQ (reference sequence). This CDR3 reads CASSLSPRGGQGLETQYF. Written as DNA, the CDR3 is TGTGCCAGCAGCTTATCCCCACGGGGAGGACAGGGGTTAGAGACCCAGTACTTC.

In its sample, this clonotype was seen many times. This sequence joins TRBV12-3 or TRBV12-4 and TRBJ1-1; no definite D call. Between the trimmed V and J ends, which lost 8 bases and 2 bases, there was a span of 12 bases. The CDR3 consists of 13 residues. CDR3 amino acids: CASAFQANTEAFF. CDR3 DNA: TGTGCCAGCGCTTTCCAGGCTAACACTGAAGCTTTCTTT.

This clonotype has at least ten counts. The rearrangement uses TRBV6-1 and TRBJ2-7; possibly TRBD1 for D (5 bases). CDR1 is MNHNS and CDR2 is SASEGT in the germline V gene. This CDR3 region has 13 residues. V dropped 7 bases and J dropped 7 bases, with 17 bases sitting between them. The CDR3 DNA sequence: TGTGCCAGCAAGGGCAGGGAACTTCGGGAGCAGTACTTC. Amino acid sequence: CASKGRELREQYF.

There are many counts of this clonotype. This chain joins TRBV7-9 and TRBJ1-1; D gene uncertain. Germline V CDR1 and CDR2: SEHNR, FQNEAQ (reference sequence). V was pared by 3 bases and J by 7 bases, with 9 bases between. This CDR3 region has 12 residues. This CDR3 reads CASSFGRGEAFF. The CDR3 DNA reads TGTGCCAGCAGCTTTGGACGCGGTGAAGCTTTCTTT. The variable domain in full, with the rest retrieved from reference TRBV7-9 and TRBJ1-1, is DTGVSQNPRHKITKRGQNVTFRCDPISEHNRLYWYRQTLGQGPEFLTYFQNEAQLEKSRLLSDRFSAERPKGSFSTLEIQRTEQGDSAMYLCASSFGRGEAFFGQGTRLTVV.

This clonotype was picked up many times. The V call is TRBV19, the J call TRBJ2-2; TRBD2 aligns across 12 bases. CDR3 length: 15 amino acids. Trimming removed 10 bases from V and 4 bases from J; junction bases left unmatched: 7. The germline V gene encodes CDR1 LNHDA and CDR2 SQIVND (reference sequence). The CDR3 bases are TGTGCCACCACGGGACTAGCGGGTTTCACCGGGGAGCTGTTTTTT. This encodes CATTGLAGFTGELFF.

This clonotype was seen ten or more times. V usage is TRBV29-1 and J usage is TRBJ2-5; no clear D. CDR1 and CDR2 from the germline V gene are SQVTM and ANQGSEA. Between the trimmed V and J ends, which lost 6 bases and 1 base, there was a span of 12 bases. The CDR3 runs 13 residues. CDR3 coding DNA: TGCAGCGTCGAGGTCCCGGGCCAAGAGACCCAGTACTTC. It encodes CSVEVPGQETQYF.

This clonotype was counted ten times or more. The chain couples TRBV5-1 to TRBJ1-6, with a possible D match to TRBD1 (6 bases). CDR3 length: 15 residues. V lost 0 bases and J lost 5, with 9 bases in between. Germline-derived CDR1 and CDR2 are SGHRS and YFSETQ. The CDR3 sequence is CASSLAGGHNSPLHF. The CDR3 DNA sequence: TGCGCCAGCAGCTTGGCCGGGGGGCATAATTCACCCCTCCACTTT.

This clonotype was detected many times. The chain links TRBV25-1 to TRBJ2-3; a possible D gene is TRBD1 (5 bases). The V end was cut by 1 base, the J end by 4 bases, with 15 bases between. CDR3 size: 16 residues. Germline V gives CDR1 MGHDK, CDR2 SYGVNS. The CDR3 reads CASSESGARSADTQYF. As DNA, the CDR3 is TGTGCCAGCAGTGAATCTGGGGCGCGGTCGGCAGATACGCAGTATTTT.

The sample holds many counts of this clonotype. The rearrangement uses TRBV11-2 and TRBJ2-7; D possibly corresponds to TRBD2 (5 bases). This CDR3 has 17 residues. Germline CDR1 and CDR2: SGHAT and FQNNGV. The ends were cut back, 0 bases at V and 0 bases at J, with 15 bases in the middle. CDR3 in amino acids: CASSLELASSSSYEQYF. For the CDR3, the DNA is TGTGCCAGCAGCTTAGAGTTGGCTAGCTCTAGCTCCTACGAGCAGTACTTC.

This clonotype was picked up many times. CDR3 amino acids: CASSFDRVEQFF. In DNA form, the CDR3 reads TGTGCCAGCAGCTTTGACAGGGTTGAGCAGTTCTTC. The chain recombines TRBV7-3 with TRBJ2-1; 7 bases are a match to TRBD1. CDR3 length: 12 amino acids. Germline trimming cut 3 bases from V and 9 bases from J; bases unmatched to any gene: 2. Germline CDR1 reads SGHTA; CDR2 reads FQGTGA.

At least ten counts were recorded for this clonotype. V gene TRBV7-9 combines with J gene TRBJ2-7; TRBD2 matches at 7 bases. The CDR3 contains 18 residues. The germline gives CDR1 SEHNR, CDR2 FQNEAQ (reference sequence). Trimming removed 4 bases from V and 6 bases from J; junction bases left unmatched: 21. The DNA for the CDR3 is TGTGCCAGCAGCTCCGACGCGAACCAATGGGGGAGGGCCCTCGAGCAGTACTTC. This gives the protein CASSSDANQWGRALEQYF.

In this sample, this clonotype turned up many times. A read error is possible here, since a much larger clone lies one base away. J is TRBJ2-5 and V is TRBV10-3; D might be TRBD1 or TRBD2, each matching 6 bases. Germline lookup yields CDR1 ENHRY and CDR2 SYGVKD. V dropped 3 bases and J dropped 4 bases, with 15 bases sitting between them. The CDR3 length is 15 residues. CDR3 sequence reads: CAISDPGEVRETQYF. The CDR3 region has the DNA TGTGCCATCAGTGACCCAGGGGAGGTGAGAGAGACCCAGTACTTC.

The rearrangement joins TRBV10-3 to TRBJ2-7; 12 bases match TRBD2. This CDR3 region has 17 residues. The germline V gene has CDR1 ENHRY and CDR2 SYGVKD. With 3 bases clipped from V and 9 bases from J, the junction kept 15 bases outside the gene matches. CDR3 sequence: CAISDLTSGRGLEGQYF. DNA for the CDR3: TGTGCCATCAGTGATTTGACTAGCGGGAGAGGGCTGGAGGGGCAGTACTTC.

This clonotype was seen many times. The V gene is TRBV7-8, the J gene TRBJ2-5; perhaps TRBD1 as D (6 bases). The germline V and J ends were trimmed by 5 bases and 0 bases, with 7 bases remaining between them. The germline V gene has CDR1 SGHVS and CDR2 FQNEAQ. CDR3 length: 13 amino acids. The CDR3 protein is CASSRDNQETQYF. CDR3 bases: TGTGCCAGCAGCCGGGACAACCAAGAGACCCAGTACTTC.

Remarks on this clonotype: Here the CDR3 omits its conserved ending phenylalanine or tryptophan, so a read error is the likely source. The rearrangement links TRBV2 to TRBJ2-3, with 9 bases that match TRBD2. The V gene's germline CDR1 is SNHLY and CDR2 FYNNEI. V shed 6 bases and J 2 bases; nucleotides not matched to a gene: 9. This CDR3 comprises 16 residues. Written as DNA, the CDR3 is TGTGCCAGCAGCCGGCGGGGACTAGCTTACACAGATACGCAGTATTAT. Protein: CASSRRGLAYTDTQYY.

The V gene is TRBV11-1, the J gene TRBJ1-4, with D unclear. This CDR3 has 13 amino acids. Germline V gene sequence: CDR1 SGHAT, CDR2 FQDESV (reference sequence). The V end was cut by 1 base, the J end by 12 bases, with 12 bases between. DNA of the CDR3: TGTGCCAGCAGCTTAGGACCGCTGAAAGAACTGTTTTTT. Amino acid sequence: CASSLGPLKELFF.